This T cell receptor beta chain was recovered during a study of early T cells in non-severe SARS-CoV-2 infection. As for the study in general: Unsorted whole-blood RNA was sequenced in bulk, leaving chains unpaired.

Points from the study as a whole: Reliance on VDJdb matching favored anti-spike CD8 responses; private and CD4 specificities were missed.

Researchers attached unique molecular identifiers to individual cDNA molecules. TCRdb reprocessed the 5' RACE reads via MiXCR and lists one record per CDR3 protein. Found here are tens of thousands of distinct CDR3 sequences, less than 6.5% of them singletons; the top ten hold approximately 30%. At least ten counts were recorded for this clonotype. Its antigen remains unknown. Germline CDR1 reads SQVTM; CDR2 reads ANQGSEA. This CDR3 contains 11 residues. Trimming pared 6 bases from V and 8 bases from J, leaving 13 bases between. This receptor was obtained from an adult who was a healthcare worker with PCR-confirmed SARS-CoV-2 infection or an uninfected control (not recorded which). Sequencing was done on a sample of whole blood. V usage is TRBV29-1 and J usage is TRBJ1-2, with D maybe TRBD1 (5 bases). Written as DNA, the CDR3 is TGCAGCGTCCCTAACAGGCTAGGCTACACCTTC. It is translated as CSVPNRLGYTF.